This T cell receptor beta chain was documented in a study of T cells after yellow fever vaccination. The germline V gene has CDR1 SGHRS and CDR2 YFSETQ. This CDR3 has 15 amino acids. V lost 0 bases, J lost 4 bases, and 4 bases stayed unmatched. This clonotype was detected ten times or more. TCRdb passed the 5' RACE reads through MiXCR, listing each CDR3 protein once. This sample has about 69,000 distinct CDR3 sequences; 5.9% occur once, and the top ten carry around 2.2%. The clonotype comes from a man between 18 and 35 years old who received the YFV17D yellow fever vaccine. The sequencing here drew on CD4+ T cells sorted from PBMCs, taken about 2 weeks after the first yellow fever vaccination. V and J are TRBV5-1 and TRBJ2-1, with TRBD1 identical over 7 bases. The CDR3 reads CASSLDGTVYNEQFF. CDR3 sequence (DNA): TGCGCCAGCAGCTTGGATGGGACAGTATACAATGAGCAGTTCTTC. Supplemented by reference TRBV5-1 and TRBJ2-1, the full variable domain reads KAGVTQTPRYLIKTRGQQVTLSCSPISGHRSVSWYQQTPGQGLQFLFEYFSETQRNKGNFPGRFSGRQFSNSRSEMNVSTLELGDSALYLCASSLDGTVYNEQFFGPGTRLTVL.